Presented here are 22 T cell receptor beta chains from one specimen sequenced in a study of T cell clusters in autoimmune cytopenias. TRB amplification used 250 ng of peripheral blood genomic DNA. TRB rearrangements were amplified by touch-down multiplex PCR with mixed TRB-A/B primers. From the multiplex PCR reads, TCRdb lists one entry per CDR3 protein and no DNA. The repertoire shows under 9,000 distinct CDR3 sequences; the top ten hold roughly a third. These data also featured in a second study, about T cell repertoires in aging, cancer and after chemotherapy.

The sequencing input was peripheral blood. These receptors were obtained from a human donor in good health.

Considering frequency, this clonotype is medium-sized. This chain joins TRBV29-1 and TRBJ1-6; the TCRdb D gene call, TRBD1, has no DNA to confirm it. In germline, CDR1 is SQVTM, CDR2 ANQGSEA. The CDR3 length is 13 residues. CDR3 loop: CSVGQGYNSPLHF.

The V gene is TRBV12-3 or TRBV12-4, the J gene TRBJ1-5; lacking DNA, the TRBD1 call made by TCRdb goes unchecked. This CDR3 is 13 amino acids long. The CDR3 reads CASSLGAQDTQHF.

The J gene is TRBJ1-6, the V gene TRBV5-6; as DNA is missing, the TRBD1 call by TCRdb cannot be tested. The CDR3 has 14 amino acids. Germline V gene data show CDR1 as SGHDT and CDR2 as YYEEEE. The CDR3 here is CASRTGTVNSPLHF.

In terms of frequency, this clonotype is medium-sized. The rearrangement uses TRBV19 and TRBJ2-2; TCRdb selects TRBD2, and the lack of DNA leaves this call unchecked. The CDR3 runs to 15 residues. Germline V gene sequence: CDR1 LNHDA, CDR2 SQIVND (reference sequence). The CDR3 region is CASRRVGGNTGELFF.

This sequence joins TRBV6-5 and TRBJ2-7; TCRdb outputs TRBD1, but without DNA this stays unchecked. The V gene's germline CDR1 is MNHEY and CDR2 SVGAGI. This CDR3 is 15 amino acids long. CDR3 loop: CASSVNRGHLGEQYF.

This clonotype ranks as medium-sized in terms of frequency. V gene TRBV19 combines with J gene TRBJ2-3; the D call from TCRdb, TRBD2, cannot be confirmed without DNA. The germline V gene encodes CDR1 LNHDA and CDR2 SQIVND (reference sequence). This CDR3 contains 17 residues. The CDR3 reads CASSRALAGGLTDTQYF.

This clonotype ranks as medium-sized (0.01 to 0.1%) in terms of frequency. This chain links TRBV19 with TRBJ1-5. The germline V gene encodes CDR1 LNHDA and CDR2 SQIVND (reference sequence). The CDR3 covers 13 residues. The CDR3 spells CASSIDPDQPQHF.

The chain carries TRBV6-1 and TRBJ1-4; TCRdb's D gene call, TRBD1, goes unchecked for lack of DNA. The CDR3 consists of 14 residues. Germline CDR1 MNHNS, CDR2 SASEGT. The CDR3 spells CASRNRGGYEKLFF.

This chain uses TRBV19 with TRBJ2-1. Germline CDR1 and CDR2: LNHDA and SQIVND (reference sequence). This CDR3 contains 15 residues. The CDR3 loop is CASSKAGGAYNEQFF.

The chain joins TRBV12-3 or TRBV12-4 to TRBJ2-1; the D call from TCRdb, TRBD2, cannot be confirmed without DNA. The CDR3 loop spans 15 amino acids. The chain's CDR3 is CASSLGLAEGNEQFF.

The chain is built from TRBV12-3 or TRBV12-4 and TRBJ2-1; the D gene TCRdb calls, TRBD2, cannot be checked with no DNA. CDR3 length equals 17 residues. This CDR3 reads CASSGGTSGRVYNEQFF.

CDR3 residues: CASSPQGKAGDQPQHF. This chain links TRBV18 with TRBJ1-5; TCRdb indicates TRBD1, and absent DNA this call remains unverified. CDR3 size: 16 residues. In germline, CDR1 is KGHSH, CDR2 LQKENI.

This sequence joins TRBV5-6 and TRBJ2-1; no DNA is available, so the TRBD2 call from TCRdb remains unchecked. The germline V gene has CDR1 SGHDT and CDR2 YYEEEE. There are 15 residues in the CDR3. This CDR3 is CASSPDRVRANEQFF.

The genes are TRBV12-3 or TRBV12-4 and TRBJ2-1; TCRdb reports TRBD2, a call that lacks DNA to check it against. The CDR3 covers 14 residues. This chain's CDR3 is CASSTQSGTNEQFF.

The chain carries TRBV5-6 and TRBJ2-2; TCRdb's D call of TRBD1 is untestable without DNA. This CDR3 contains 16 residues. In germline, CDR1 is SGHDT, CDR2 YYEEEE. CDR3 region: CASSFSGGSNTGELFF.

The rearrangement links TRBV5-6 to TRBJ2-1; without DNA, the TCRdb call of TRBD1 cannot be checked. Looked up from germline, CDR1 is SGHDT and CDR2 is YYEEEE. This CDR3 has 14 amino acids. The CDR3 reads CASSPRTGRDEQFF.

V is TRBV19 and J is TRBJ1-2. CDR3 size: 14 residues. The V gene's germline CDR1 is LNHDA and CDR2 SQIVND (reference sequence). This CDR3 reads CASSSPHEGGGYTF. The entire variable domain, with the rest obtained from reference TRBV19 and TRBJ1-2, is as follows: DGGITQSPKYLFRKEGQNVTLSCEQNLNHDAMYWYRQDPGQGLRLIYYSQIVNDFQKGDIAEGYSVSREKKESFPLTVTSAQKNPTAFYLCASSSPHEGGGYTFGSGTRLTVV.

This clonotype is deemed medium-sized by its frequency. This rearrangement joins TRBV6-1 to TRBJ2-1; TCRdb's D gene call, TRBD2, goes unchecked for lack of DNA. The germline CDR1 and CDR2 sequences are MNHNS and SASEGT. The CDR3 has 15 amino acids. This CDR3 reads CASTRRLAGDNEQFF.

The CDR3 loop reads CAISGQGVSGNTIYF. The chain links TRBV10-3 to TRBJ1-3; TCRdb's D call of TRBD1 is untestable without DNA. The CDR3 contains 15 residues. Looked up from germline, CDR1 is ENHRY and CDR2 is SYGVKD.

Its frequency marks this clonotype as medium-sized. J is TRBJ2-1 and V is TRBV29-1; as DNA is missing, the TRBD1 call by TCRdb cannot be tested. Germline-derived CDR1 and CDR2 are SQVTM and ANQGSEA. The CDR3 totals 12 residues. The CDR3 sequence: CSARTGVNEQFF.

The chain employs TRBV5-5 and TRBJ1-5. The CDR3 covers 15 residues. In germline, CDR1 is SGHKS, CDR2 YYEKEE (reference sequence). The chain's CDR3 is CASSLGFSSNQPQHF.

V and J are TRBV6-2 or TRBV6-3 and TRBJ2-3; TCRdb's assignment of TRBD1 cannot be checked, as there is no DNA. CDR3 length: 11 amino acids. The V gene's germline CDR1 is MNHEY and CDR2 SVGEGT. CDR3 in amino acids: CASSPSDTQYF.